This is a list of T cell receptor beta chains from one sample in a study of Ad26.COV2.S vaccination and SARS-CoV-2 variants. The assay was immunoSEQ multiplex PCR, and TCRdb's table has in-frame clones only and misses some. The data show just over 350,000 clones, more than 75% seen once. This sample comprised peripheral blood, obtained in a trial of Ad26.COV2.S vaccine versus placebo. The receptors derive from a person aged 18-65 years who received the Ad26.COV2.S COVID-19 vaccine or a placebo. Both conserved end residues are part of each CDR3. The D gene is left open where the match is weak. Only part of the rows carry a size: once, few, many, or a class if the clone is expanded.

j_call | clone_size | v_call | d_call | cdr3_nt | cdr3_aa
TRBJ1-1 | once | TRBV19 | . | TGTGCCAGTAGTCGGCAGGCCAACACTGAAGCTTTCTTT | CASSRQANTEAFF
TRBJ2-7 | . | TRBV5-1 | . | TGCGCCAGCAGCCGGCAGGACTCCTACGAGCAGTACTTC | CASSRQDSYEQYF
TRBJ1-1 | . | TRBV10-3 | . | TGTGCCATCAGTGTAGGTGGGGAGTTCACTGAAGCTTTCTTT | CAISVGGEFTEAFF
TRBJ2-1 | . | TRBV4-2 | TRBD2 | TGTGCCAGCAGCCAAGGTCCAACTAGCGGGAGGGCGAGTGAGCAGTTCTTC | CASSQGPTSGRASEQFF
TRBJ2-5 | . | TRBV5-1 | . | TGCGCCAGCAGCTTGGGACGGCTCCAAGAGACCCAGTACTTC | CASSLGRLQETQYF
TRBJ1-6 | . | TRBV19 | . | TGTGCCAGTAGTTCCACCGGGACATCAATATTGGGGGCATATAATTCACCCCTCCACTTT | CASSSTGTSILGAYNSPLHF
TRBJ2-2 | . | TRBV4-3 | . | TGCGCCAGCAGCCAAGATGGGACCTTCACCGGGGAGCTGTTTTTT | CASSQDGTFTGELFF
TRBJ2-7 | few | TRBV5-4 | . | TGTGCCAGCAGCATAGACGGGTCCTACGAGCAGTACTTC | CASSIDGSYEQYF
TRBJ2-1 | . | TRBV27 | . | TGTGCCAGCAGTTTTAGGAATGAGCAGTTCTTC | CASSFRNEQFF
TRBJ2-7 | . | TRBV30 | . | TGTGCCTGGAGGGACACTGGGGGGAATTACGAGCAGTACTTC | CAWRDTGGNYEQYF
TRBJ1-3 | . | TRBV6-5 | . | TGTGCCAGCAGTTACTCGTCAGACGGAAACACCATATATTTT | CASSYSSDGNTIYF
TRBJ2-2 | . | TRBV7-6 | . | TGTGCCAGCAGCTTTCAGGGTGCGAACACCGGGGAGCTGTTTTTT | CASSFQGANTGELFF
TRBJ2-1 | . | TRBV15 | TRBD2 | TGTGCCACCAGCAGGGGGGGTAGCGGGACCTACAATGAGCAGTTCTTC | CATSRGGSGTYNEQFF
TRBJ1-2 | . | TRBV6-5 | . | TGTGCCAGCAATTCAGGGGAGGCCGGAAACTATGGCTACACCTTC | CASNSGEAGNYGYTF
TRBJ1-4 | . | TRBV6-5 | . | TGTGCCAGCAGTTACGAGCATAATGAAAAACTGTTTTTT | CASSYEHNEKLFF
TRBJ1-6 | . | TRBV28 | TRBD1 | TGTGCCAGCAGACCACCGACAGGGCTACGATCACCCCTCCACTTT | CASRPPTGLRSPLHF
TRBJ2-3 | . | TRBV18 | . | TGTGCCAGCTCACCAATAGGCGGAAGCACAGATACGCAGTATTTT | CASSPIGGSTDTQYF
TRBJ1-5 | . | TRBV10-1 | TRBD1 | TGCGCCAGCAGTGTGGGCCGGGCAGGGGGCTTGTACAATCAGCCCCAGCATTTT | CASSVGRAGGLYNQPQHF
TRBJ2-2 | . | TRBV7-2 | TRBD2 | TGTGCCAGCAGCTTAGTATTGAGCGGGAGAACCGGGGAGCTGTTTTTT | CASSLVLSGRTGELFF
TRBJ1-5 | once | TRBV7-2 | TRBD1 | TGTGCCAGCAGCCCGGACAGGGGTCAGCCCCAGCATTTT | CASSPDRGQPQHF
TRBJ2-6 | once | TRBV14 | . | TGTGCCAGCAGCCAAGGGGGGGTAGGGGCCAACGTCCTGACTTTC | CASSQGGVGANVLTF
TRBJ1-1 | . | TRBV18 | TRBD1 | TGTGCCAGCTCACCTAACAGGGGTAGAGGGAACACTGAAGCTTTCTTT | CASSPNRGRGNTEAFF
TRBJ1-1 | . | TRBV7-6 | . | TGTGCCAGCAGCTTAGGGCGAGCGCCTGAAGCTTTCTTT | CASSLGRAPEAFF
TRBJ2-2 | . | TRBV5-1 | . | TGCGCCAGCAGCTTGGGACAGAACACCGGGGAGCTGTTTTTT | CASSLGQNTGELFF
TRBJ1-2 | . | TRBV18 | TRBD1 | TGTGCCAGCTCACCACCTGGGACAGGATCTAACTATGGCTACACCTTC | CASSPPGTGSNYGYTF
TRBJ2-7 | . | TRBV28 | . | TGTGCCAGCAGAGGCCTCTCCTACGAGCAGTACTTC | CASRGLSYEQYF
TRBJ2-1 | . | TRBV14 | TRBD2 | TGTGCCAGCAGCCAGTGGCTAGCGGGAGGGCGGAATGAGCAGTTCTTC | CASSQWLAGGRNEQFF
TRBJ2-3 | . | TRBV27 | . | TGTGCCAGCAGTCGTCGACAGGACCTTAGCACAGATACGCAGTATTTT | CASSRRQDLSTDTQYF
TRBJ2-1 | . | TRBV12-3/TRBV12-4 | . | TGTGCCAGCAGTTTTGTGGAAAATGAGCAGTTCTTC | CASSFVENEQFF
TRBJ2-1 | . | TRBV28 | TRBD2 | TGTGCCAGCGGCGGGGGGAGGGCTCGTGATGAGCAGTTCTTC | CASGGGRARDEQFF
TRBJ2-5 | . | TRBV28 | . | TGTGCCAGCAGTTTACCAGAAGAGACCCAGTACTTC | CASSLPEETQYF
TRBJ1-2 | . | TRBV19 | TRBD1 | TGTGCCAGTAGTATTGTCACGGCGAAGGGGGCTGGCTACACCTTC | CASSIVTAKGAGYTF
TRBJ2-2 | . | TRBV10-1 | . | TGCGCCAGCAGTGGTAGCACCGGGGAGCTGTTTTTT | CASSGSTGELFF
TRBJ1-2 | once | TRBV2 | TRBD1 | TGTGCCAGCAGTGAACAGGGGGCAGCGAGCTATGGCTACACCTTC | CASSEQGAASYGYTF
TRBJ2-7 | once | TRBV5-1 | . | TGCGCCAGCAGCCCCTGGGGGAACTCCTACGAGCAGTACTTC | CASSPWGNSYEQYF
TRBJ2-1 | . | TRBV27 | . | TGTGCCAGCAGTTCACAACCGGAACAGTACAATGAGCAGTTCTTC | CASSSQPEQYNEQFF
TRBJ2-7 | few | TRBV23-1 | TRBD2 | TGCGCCAGCAGTCAAGAAGGAGTGGGGAGGGACGAGCAGTACTTC | CASSQEGVGRDEQYF
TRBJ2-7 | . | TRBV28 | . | TGTGCCAGCAGTTCTCCGGGACTCTCGAACTACGAGCAGTACTTC | CASSSPGLSNYEQYF
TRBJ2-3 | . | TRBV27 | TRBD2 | TGTGCCAGTTCAGCCCGCTTCTGGGGGAGGGCCGGAGCAGATACGCAGTATTTT | CASSARFWGRAGADTQYF
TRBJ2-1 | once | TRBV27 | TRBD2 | TGTGCCAGCAGTTTCCCAGCGGGAGGGCCGCATGAGCAGTTCTTC | CASSFPAGGPHEQFF
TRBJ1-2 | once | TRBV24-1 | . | TGTGCCACCAGTGATGCCACTGGACAGAAATATGGCTACACCTTC | CATSDATGQKYGYTF
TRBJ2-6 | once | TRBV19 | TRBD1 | TGTGCCAGTAGTCCGGGGGCAGGGGGCGCCCTTGGGGCCAACGTCCTGACTTTC | CASSPGAGGALGANVLTF
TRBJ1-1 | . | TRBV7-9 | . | TGTGCCAGCAGCTTAAAGGGTCCGAACACTGAAGCTTTCTTT | CASSLKGPNTEAFF
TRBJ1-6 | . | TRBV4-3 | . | TGCGCCAGCAGCCAAGATTTGCAGGGATCGAGCTCCTATAATTCACCCCTCCACTTT | CASSQDLQGSSSYNSPLHF
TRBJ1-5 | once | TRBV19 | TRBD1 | TGTGCCAGTACCGGGACAGGGGTGGACAATCAGCCCCAGCATTTT | CASTGTGVDNQPQHF